The 31 T cell receptor beta chains in this list originate from one sample, sequenced in a study of blood T cell repertoires in COVID-19. Repertoires were generated with immunoSEQ multiplex PCR, while TCRdb's copy carries only in-frame clones and drops some. The data hold roughly 250,000 clones, with approximately 85% observed a single time. The sample comprised PBMCs or T cells enriched from blood (not recorded which). The receptors shown here come from a woman between 45 and 65 years old who had recovered from COVID-19.

The V call is TRBV6-5, the J call TRBJ2-7; D gene unclear. Germline-derived CDR1 and CDR2 are MNHEY and SVGAGI. The ends were cut back, 0 bases at V and 7 bases at J, with 7 bases in the middle. CDR3 length equals 12 residues. This CDR3 reads CASSYSMREQYF. DNA of the CDR3: TGTGCCAGCAGTTACTCGATGAGGGAGCAGTACTTC.

The rearrangement links TRBV5-6 to TRBJ2-2; D ambiguous. Between the trimmed V and J ends, which lost 2 bases and 4 bases, there was a span of 9 bases. Germline CDR1 is SGHDT and CDR2 is YYEEEE. The length of the CDR3 is 14 residues. In DNA, the CDR3 is TGTGCCAGCAGCTTTGATCGTAGCACCGGGGAGCTGTTTTTT. This translates into CASSFDRSTGELFF.

The chain links TRBV6-6 to TRBJ1-1; no definite D call. The CDR3 is made up of 10 amino acids. Germline CDR1 reads MNHNY; CDR2 reads SVGAGI (reference sequence). Trimming removed 7 bases at V and 3 bases at J, with 3 bases between. CDR3 bases: TGTGCCAGCACCTACACTGAAGCTTTCTTT. It is translated as CASTYTEAFF.

J is TRBJ2-1 and V is TRBV29-1, with 13 bases lining up with TRBD2. CDR3 length: 15 residues. CDR1 and CDR2 (germline): SQVTM, ANQGSEA. V was pared by 8 bases and J by 9 bases, with 13 bases of the junction left unmatched. CDR3 bases: TGCAGCATCTTAACGGTGACTAGCGGGAGGCCTGAGCAGTTCTTC. This gives the protein CSILTVTSGRPEQFF.

This clone was counted once. J is TRBJ2-1 and V is TRBV18; 12 positions agree with TRBD2. This CDR3 region has 14 residues. Germline V gene lookup returns CDR1 KGHSH and CDR2 LQKENI. J was trimmed by 7 bases and V by 8 bases; bases with no gene match: 6. The CDR3 here is CASQTSGSGNEQFF. CDR3 DNA sequence: TGTGCCAGCCAGACTAGCGGGAGTGGGAATGAGCAGTTCTTC.

In DNA form, the CDR3 reads TGTGCTAGTGGTTTACTTGTGGGCTCGGCCGAGACCCAGTACTTC. Translation: CASGLLVGSAETQYF. This rearrangement joins TRBV12-5 to TRBJ2-5; no definite D call. Trimming stripped 3 bases from V and 5 bases from J, with 16 bases between. Germline V gene sequence: CDR1 LGHNT, CDR2 FRNRAP. CDR3 length: 15 amino acids.

The V call is TRBV2, the J call TRBJ2-3, with 11 bases fitting TRBD2. After removal of 3 bases from V and 5 bases from J, the junction contained 7 bases not matched to a gene. This CDR3 has 16 amino acids. In germline, CDR1 is SNHLY, CDR2 FYNNEI. This CDR3 is CASSEGWLAGGDTQYF. The CDR3 bases are TGTGCCAGCAGTGAGGGTTGGCTAGCGGGGGGAGATACGCAGTATTTT.

The chain recombines TRBV19 with TRBJ2-5, with 13 positions matching TRBD2. Germline V gene lookup returns CDR1 LNHDA and CDR2 SQIVND (reference sequence). The ends lost 9 bases at V and 5 bases at J; junction bases unmatched: 3. The CDR3 extends over 13 amino acids. The CDR3 coding sequence is TGTGCCAGCCGGACTAGCGGGAGTGAGACCCAGTACTTC. This translates into CASRTSGSETQYF.

This chain uses TRBV7-9 with TRBJ1-2; 7 bases are a match to TRBD1. Losses at the gene ends were 6 bases for V and 8 bases for J; bases not matched to a gene: 9. Germline V gene lookup returns CDR1 SEHNR and CDR2 FQNEAQ (reference sequence). The CDR3 is 13 amino acids. The CDR3 sequence: CASSRGQAQGYTF. The CDR3 nucleotides read TGTGCCAGCAGTCGAGGACAGGCACAGGGCTACACCTTC.

This clone came up a few times. J is TRBJ2-4 and V is TRBV11-3, with TRBD1 matching 9 bases. The germline CDR1 and CDR2 sequences are SGHNT and YENEEA. V shed 4 bases and J 8 bases; nucleotides not matched to a gene: 6. The CDR3 length is 14 residues. The CDR3 sequence: CASSSGTGQHIQYF. The CDR3 nucleotides are TGTGCCAGCAGCTCCGGGACAGGGCAGCACATTCAGTACTTC.

This chain joins TRBV11-2 and TRBJ1-2; D remains unclear. The germline gives CDR1 SGHAT, CDR2 FQNNGV. Trimming removed 0 bases at V and 4 bases at J, with 9 bases between. There are 14 residues in the CDR3. In DNA form, the CDR3 reads TGTGCCAGCAGCTTAGATCTCAGGCTCTATGGCTACACCTTC. It encodes CASSLDLRLYGYTF.

The rearrangement joins TRBV7-8 to TRBJ1-1, with TRBD1 matching 8 bases. Germline assignment: CDR1 SGHVS and CDR2 FQNEAQ. V gave up 5 bases and J gave up 2 bases; unmatched junction bases: 4. The CDR3 sequence is 14 residues long. The CDR3 loop reads CASSPTGGNTEAFF. Here the CDR3 DNA reads TGTGCCAGCAGCCCTACAGGGGGTAACACTGAAGCTTTCTTT.

This sequence joins TRBV6-1 and TRBJ1-5; D gene unclear. Germline V gene lookup returns CDR1 MNHNS and CDR2 SASEGT. The CDR3 has 15 amino acids. Trimming removed 2 bases at V and 0 bases at J, with 8 bases between. CDR3 bases: TGTGCCAGCAGTGAACCACAGTATAGCAATCAGCCCCAGCATTTT. This gives the protein CASSEPQYSNQPQHF.

The chain links TRBV11-3 to TRBJ2-1, with D possibly being TRBD2 (5 bases). CDR1 and CDR2 from the germline V gene are SGHNT and YENEEA. Trimming removed 5 bases at V and 1 base at J, with 12 bases between. The CDR3 spans 15 residues. The CDR3 protein is CASSPGLTSYNEQFF. In DNA form, the CDR3 reads TGTGCCAGCAGCCCCGGACTCACATCCTACAATGAGCAGTTCTTC.

The chain couples TRBV10-2 to TRBJ2-7, with D perhaps TRBD1 (5 bases). Germline assignment: CDR1 WSHSY and CDR2 SAAADI. The germline V and J ends were trimmed by 6 bases and 4 bases, with 7 bases remaining between them. The CDR3 is 11 amino acids. In nucleotides, the CDR3 is TGCGCCAGCAGGGACACATACGAGCAGTACTTC. It yields the protein CASRDTYEQYF.

The rearrangement links TRBV6-2 or TRBV6-3 to TRBJ2-2, with 13 bases identical to TRBD2. V lost 6 bases, J lost 9 bases, and 13 bases stayed unmatched. The CDR3 is made up of 17 amino acids. CDR1 and CDR2 (germline): MNHEY, SVGEGT. The CDR3: CASSPRLAGGSRRELFF. Here the CDR3 DNA reads TGTGCCAGCAGCCCTAGACTAGCGGGAGGAAGCCGCCGGGAGCTGTTTTTT.

The rearrangement uses TRBV3-1 (or the pseudogene TRBV3-2) and TRBJ1-2, with D uncertain. V lost 1 base, J lost 8 bases, and 11 bases lay in between. CDR1 is LGHDT and CDR2 is YNNKEL in the germline V gene (reference sequence). The CDR3 contains 13 residues. The CDR3 here is CASSQGAAGGYTF. The CDR3 coding sequence is TGTGCCAGCAGCCAAGGGGCCGCCGGAGGCTACACCTTC.

This clone was observed a single time. The CDR3 sequence is CASSPFPGEVKNIQYF. The CDR3 nucleotides are TGTGCCAGCAGCCCCTTCCCGGGAGAGGTGAAAAACATTCAGTACTTC. The genes are TRBV9 and TRBJ2-4; maybe TRBD2 (6 bases). Germline-derived CDR1 and CDR2 are SGDLS and YYNGEE. Trimming took off 4 bases at V and 4 bases at J, with 18 bases between the two ends. The CDR3 has 16 amino acids. The variable domain in full, with the rest retrieved from reference TRBV9 and TRBJ2-4, is DSGVTQTPKHLITATGQRVTLRCSPRSGDLSVYWYQQSLDQGLQFLIQYYNGEERAKGNILERFSAQQFPDLHSELNLSSLELGDSALYFCASSPFPGEVKNIQYFGAGTRLSVL.

The chain couples TRBV28 to TRBJ1-5, with 9 bases identical to TRBD1. The CDR3 has 17 residues. Germline assignment: CDR1 MDHEN and CDR2 SYDVKM. Unmatched junction bases numbered 5, after V lost 2 bases and J lost 0 bases. The CDR3, as DNA: TGTGCCAGCAGTTTAACCCGGACAGGGGTTAGCAATCAGCCCCAGCATTTT. This sequence encodes CASSLTRTGVSNQPQHF.

V usage is TRBV5-1 and J usage is TRBJ2-1; 11 positions match TRBD2. From germline, CDR1 is SGHRS and CDR2 YFSETQ. The V gene end was trimmed by 4 bases and the J gene end by 13 bases; junction bases not matched to a gene: 7. The CDR3 is 13 amino acids. CDR3 bases: TGCGCCAGCAGCGAAAAAACTAGCGGGAGTCAGTTCTTC. Residues: CASSEKTSGSQFF.

The genes are TRBV9 and TRBJ2-2; D is uncertain. The CDR3 is 15 residues long. CDR1 and CDR2 from the germline V gene are SGDLS and YYNGEE. The ends were cut back, 0 bases at V and 1 base at J, with 7 bases in the middle. The CDR3 sequence is CASSVGLLNTGELFF. The DNA for the CDR3 is TGTGCCAGCAGCGTAGGTCTCCTGAACACCGGGGAGCTGTTTTTT.

The J gene is TRBJ2-1, the V gene TRBV28; tentative D call: TRBD2 (6 bases). V was pared by 2 bases and J by 0 bases, with 11 bases between. The CDR3 consists of 16 residues. Germline V gene data show CDR1 as MDHEN and CDR2 as SYDVKM. The CDR3, as DNA: TGTGCCAGCAGTTTACCGGGACTGAGCTCCTACAATGAGCAGTTCTTC. The encoded protein is CASSLPGLSSYNEQFF.

The V gene is TRBV28, the J gene TRBJ1-5; D remains ambiguous. CDR1 and CDR2 from the germline V gene are MDHEN and SYDVKM. V was cut by 5 bases and J by 7 bases, with 12 bases left in between. This CDR3 has 13 residues. CDR3 amino acids: CASSLEYRQPQHF. The CDR3, as DNA: TGTGCCAGCAGTCTCGAATACAGACAGCCCCAGCATTTT.

The V gene is TRBV10-3, the J gene TRBJ1-2, with a possible D match to TRBD1 (5 bases). The CDR3 loop spans 15 amino acids. Trimming stripped 3 bases from V and 3 bases from J, with 14 bases between. Germline CDR1 reads ENHRY; CDR2 reads SYGVKD. The CDR3 region is CAISEGQTTHYGYTF. The CDR3 coding sequence is TGTGCCATCAGTGAAGGACAAACTACTCACTATGGCTACACCTTC.

V is TRBV18 and J is TRBJ2-2, with 7 bases identical to TRBD1. The CDR3 runs 14 residues. V lost 6 bases and J lost 4; bases outside the gene matches: 5. Germline V gene lookup returns CDR1 KGHSH and CDR2 LQKENI. CDR3 in amino acids: CASSLDRVTGELFF. CDR3 sequence (DNA): TGTGCCAGCTCTCTCGACAGGGTCACCGGGGAGCTGTTTTTT. The complete variable domain, with remaining parts taken from reference TRBV18 and TRBJ2-2, reads NAGVMQNPRHLVRRRGQEARLRCSPMKGHSHVYWYRQLPEEGLKFMVYLQKENIIDESGMPKERFSAEFPKEGPSILRIQQVVRGDSAAYFCASSLDRVTGELFFGEGSRLTVL.

The CDR3 is CASSLQATNEKLFF. Here the CDR3 DNA reads TGTGCCAGCAGTTTACAAGCTACTAATGAAAAACTGTTTTTT. The rearrangement joins TRBV27 to TRBJ1-4; no firm D call. The CDR3 extends over 14 amino acids. The germline CDR1 and CDR2 sequences are MNHEY and SMNVEV (reference sequence). Trimming removed 2 bases at V and 2 bases at J, with 6 bases between.

The J gene is TRBJ1-2, the V gene TRBV12-3 or TRBV12-4; weak D call: TRBD1 (5 bases). V was shortened by 5 bases and J by 3 bases, with 10 bases between the two germline ends. The length of the CDR3 is 13 residues. The CDR3 here is CASSPGFYYGYTF. CDR3 nucleotide sequence: TGTGCCAGCAGTCCAGGGTTTTACTATGGCTACACCTTC.

The genes are TRBV29-1 and TRBJ1-1, with no clear D. The CDR3 contains 14 residues. Germline V lookup: CDR1 SQVTM, CDR2 ANQGSEA. Trimming took 3 bases from V and 0 from J, leaving 11 bases between them. CDR3 DNA sequence: TGCAGCGTTGATCTCGGCGGGATGAACACTGAAGCTTTCTTT. This translates into CSVDLGGMNTEAFF.

The chain joins TRBV28 to TRBJ2-4; D is perhaps TRBD2 (6 bases). This CDR3 region has 15 residues. Trimming stripped 1 base from V and 2 bases from J, with 9 bases between. Germline V lookup: CDR1 MDHEN, CDR2 SYDVKM. The CDR3 loop is CASSLFGGTKNIQYF. The DNA for the CDR3 is TGTGCCAGCAGTTTATTCGGGGGAACCAAAAACATTCAGTACTTC.

The chain couples TRBV18 to TRBJ1-2, with D perhaps matching TRBD1 (5 bases). From germline, CDR1 is KGHSH and CDR2 LQKENI. V lost 5 bases and J lost 0, with 13 bases in between. This CDR3 comprises 15 residues. CDR3 sequence: CASSSNRQTNYGYTF. DNA for the CDR3: TGTGCCAGCTCAAGCAACAGGCAAACTAACTATGGCTACACCTTC.

The chain has TRBV6-5 and TRBJ1-3; possible D gene TRBD1, 5 bases. V lost 6 bases and J 2 bases, leaving 11 bases between the germline ends. The CDR3 covers 14 residues. Germline CDR1 reads MNHEY; CDR2 reads SVGAGI. As DNA, the CDR3 is TGTGCCAGCAGGGAGGGGTCTCCTGGAAACACCATATATTTT. Translation gives CASREGSPGNTIYF.